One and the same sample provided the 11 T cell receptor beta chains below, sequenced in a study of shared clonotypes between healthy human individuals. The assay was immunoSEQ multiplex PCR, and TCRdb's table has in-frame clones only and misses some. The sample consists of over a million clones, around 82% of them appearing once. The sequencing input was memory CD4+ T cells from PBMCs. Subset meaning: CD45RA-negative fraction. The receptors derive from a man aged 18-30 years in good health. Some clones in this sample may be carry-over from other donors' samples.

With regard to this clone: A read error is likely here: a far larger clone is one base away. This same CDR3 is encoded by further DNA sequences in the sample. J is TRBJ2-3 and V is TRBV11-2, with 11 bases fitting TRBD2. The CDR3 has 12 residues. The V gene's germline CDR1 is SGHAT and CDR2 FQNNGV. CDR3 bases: TGTGCCGCGACTAGCGGGGCAGATACGCAGTATTTC. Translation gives CAATSGADTQYF.

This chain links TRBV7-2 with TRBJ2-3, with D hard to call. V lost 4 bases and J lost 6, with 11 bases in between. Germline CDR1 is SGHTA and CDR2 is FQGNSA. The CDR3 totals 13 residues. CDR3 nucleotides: TGTGCCAGCAGCTCGGCACTGGAGGATACGCAGTATTTT. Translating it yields CASSSALEDTQYF.

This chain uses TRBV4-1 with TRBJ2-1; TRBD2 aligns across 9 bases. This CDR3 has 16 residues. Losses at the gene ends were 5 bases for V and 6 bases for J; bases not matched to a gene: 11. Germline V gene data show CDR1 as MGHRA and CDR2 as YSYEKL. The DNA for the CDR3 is TGCGCCAGCAGCTCGCTGGGACTAGCTTTTATCAATGAGCAGTTCTTC. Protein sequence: CASSSLGLAFINEQFF.

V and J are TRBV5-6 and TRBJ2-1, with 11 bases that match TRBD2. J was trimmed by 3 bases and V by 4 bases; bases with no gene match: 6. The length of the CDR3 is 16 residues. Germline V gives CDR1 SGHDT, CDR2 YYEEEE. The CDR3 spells CASSPTSGRSYNEQFF. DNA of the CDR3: TGTGCCAGCAGCCCAACTAGCGGGAGAAGCTACAATGAGCAGTTCTTC.

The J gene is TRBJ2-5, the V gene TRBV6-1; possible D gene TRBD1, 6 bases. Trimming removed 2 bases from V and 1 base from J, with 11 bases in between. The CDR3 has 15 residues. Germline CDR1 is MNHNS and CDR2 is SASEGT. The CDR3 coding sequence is TGTGCCAGCAGTGAAAGGGGGAGTCCCCAAGAGACCCAGTACTTC. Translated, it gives CASSERGSPQETQYF.

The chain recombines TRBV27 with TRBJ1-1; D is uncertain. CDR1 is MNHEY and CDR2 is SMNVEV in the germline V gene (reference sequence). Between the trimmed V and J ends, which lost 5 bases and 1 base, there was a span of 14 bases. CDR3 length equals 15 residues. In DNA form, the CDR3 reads TGTGCCAGCAGTGCCCGGACTTCCCCGAACACTGAAGCTTTCTTT. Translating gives CASSARTSPNTEAFF.

The CDR3: CASRQGRYGYTF. CDR3 coding DNA: TGTGCCAGCAGACAGGGCCGCTATGGCTACACCTTC. The rearrangement uses TRBV27 and TRBJ1-2; TRBD1 might be the D (6 bases). The length of the CDR3 is 12 residues. Germline CDR1 and CDR2: MNHEY and SMNVEV (reference sequence). Trimming removed 6 bases from V and 4 bases from J, with 9 bases in between.

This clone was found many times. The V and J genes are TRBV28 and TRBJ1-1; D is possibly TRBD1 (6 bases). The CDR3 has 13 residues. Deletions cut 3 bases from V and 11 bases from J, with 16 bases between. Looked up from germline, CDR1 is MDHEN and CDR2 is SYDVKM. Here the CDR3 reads CASSFGGPPSAFF. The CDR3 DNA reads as TGTGCCAGCAGTTTTGGGGGGCCCCCCTCGGCTTTCTTT.

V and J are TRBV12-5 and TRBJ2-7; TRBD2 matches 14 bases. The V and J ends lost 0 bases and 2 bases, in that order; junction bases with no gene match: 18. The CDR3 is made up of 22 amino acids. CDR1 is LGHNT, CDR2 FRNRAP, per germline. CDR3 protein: CASGLVLRGLAGADTQTYEQYF. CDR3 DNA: TGTGCTAGTGGTTTGGTACTTAGGGGACTAGCGGGAGCCGACACCCAGACCTACGAGCAGTACTTC.

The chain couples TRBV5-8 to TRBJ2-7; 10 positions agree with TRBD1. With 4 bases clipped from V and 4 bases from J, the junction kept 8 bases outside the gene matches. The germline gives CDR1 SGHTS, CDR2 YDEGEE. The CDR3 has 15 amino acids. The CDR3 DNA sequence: TGTGCCAGCAGCGTTACCGGGACAGGGGTATACGAGCAGTACTTC. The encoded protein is CASSVTGTGVYEQYF.

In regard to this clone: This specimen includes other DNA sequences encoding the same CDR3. The CDR3 reads CASSLLATYEQYF. CDR3 bases: TGTGCCAGCAGTTTACTTGCCACCTACGAGCAGTACTTC. The V gene is TRBV28, the J gene TRBJ2-7; D gene unclear. Trimming left V 2 bases short and J 2 bases short, with 7 bases between. The CDR3 sequence is 13 residues long. In germline, CDR1 is MDHEN, CDR2 SYDVKM.